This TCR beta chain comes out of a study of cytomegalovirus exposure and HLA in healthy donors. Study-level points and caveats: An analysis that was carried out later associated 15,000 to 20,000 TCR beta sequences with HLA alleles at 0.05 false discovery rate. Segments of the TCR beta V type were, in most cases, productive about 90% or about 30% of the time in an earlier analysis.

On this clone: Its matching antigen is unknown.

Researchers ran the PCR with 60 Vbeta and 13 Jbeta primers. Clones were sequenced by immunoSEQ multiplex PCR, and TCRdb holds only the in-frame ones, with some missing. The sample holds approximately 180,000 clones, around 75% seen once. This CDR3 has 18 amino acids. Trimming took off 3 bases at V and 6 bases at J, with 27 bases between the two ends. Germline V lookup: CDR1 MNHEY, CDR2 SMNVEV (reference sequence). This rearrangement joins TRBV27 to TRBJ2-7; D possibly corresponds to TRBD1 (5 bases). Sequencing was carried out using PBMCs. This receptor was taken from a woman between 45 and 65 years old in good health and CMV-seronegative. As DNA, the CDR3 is TGTGCCAGCAGTTTCAAGTGGGGCGGTCCATCCTCGGTGGTCGAGCAGTACTTC. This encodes CASSFKWGGPSSVVEQYF.